These 2 T cell receptor beta chains came from one sample sequenced in a study of blood T cell repertoires in COVID-19. Only in-frame clones appear in the TCRdb table, and some are missing; sequencing was by immunoSEQ multiplex PCR. The table records some 400,000 clones, approximately 89% of them present only once. The sequencing sample was made of PBMCs or T cells enriched from blood (not recorded which). These receptors were collected from a woman aged 30 to 39 who had recovered from COVID-19.

The J gene is TRBJ1-5, the V gene TRBV2; D gene uncertain. From germline, CDR1 is SNHLY and CDR2 FYNNEI. Trimming removed 2 bases at V and 7 bases at J, with 9 bases between. The CDR3 spans 13 residues. The CDR3 here is CASSERDGQPQHF. CDR3 DNA sequence: TGTGCCAGCAGTGAACGAGACGGGCAGCCCCAGCATTTT.

The chain combines TRBV5-4 with TRBJ1-1; TRBD1 is a possible D gene (5 bases). This CDR3 region has 17 residues. The germline V and J ends were trimmed by 4 bases and 0 bases, with 19 bases remaining between them. Germline CDR1 SGHNT, CDR2 YYREEE (reference sequence). The CDR3 is CASSPVPRGQVNTEAFF. CDR3 DNA: TGTGCCAGCAGCCCCGTCCCGCGGGGCCAGGTGAACACTGAAGCTTTCTTT.